One sample yielded the 4 T cell receptor beta chains listed below, sequenced in a study of blood T cell repertoires in COVID-19. Data came from immunoSEQ multiplex PCR; TCRdb stores just in-frame clones and leaves some out. The repertoire consists of around 190,000 clones, with roughly 84% occurring once and the leading ten covering 3% to 3.5%. Sequencing was carried out using PBMCs or T cells enriched from blood (not recorded which). The receptors originated from a woman aged 25 to 45 who had been exposed to COVID-19.

The V gene is TRBV4-1, the J gene TRBJ1-2, with TRBD1 as a possible D gene (6 bases). The germline gives CDR1 MGHRA, CDR2 YSYEKL. The CDR3 is 13 residues long. V shed 4 bases and J shed 4 bases, with 10 bases lying between them. CDR3 residues: CASSPDRSYGYTF. The DNA for the CDR3 is TGCGCCAGCAGCCCCGACAGGAGCTATGGCTACACCTTC.

This clone showed up just a few times. This same CDR3 is encoded by further DNA sequences in the sample. The chain is built from TRBV2 and TRBJ2-3, with D maybe TRBD2 (6 bases). V shed 4 bases and J shed 3 bases, with 11 bases lying between them. CDR1 and CDR2 (germline): SNHLY, FYNNEI. This CDR3 has 14 residues. CDR3 in DNA: TGTGCCAGCAGTGGGTATGGGGGGACAGATACGCAGTATTTT. Protein: CASSGYGGTDTQYF.

The rearrangement joins TRBV12-5 to TRBJ2-5; 8 bases are a match to TRBD1. CDR3 length: 15 residues. The V and J ends lost 6 bases and 5 bases, in that order; junction bases with no gene match: 11. The V gene's germline CDR1 is LGHNT and CDR2 FRNRAP. CDR3 sequence (DNA): TGTGCTAGTGGCAAACCAGGGGGCCTAGGGGAGACCCAGTACTTC. Its protein is CASGKPGGLGETQYF.

The genes are TRBV3-1 (or the pseudogene TRBV3-2) and TRBJ2-5; unclear D gene. There are 12 residues in the CDR3. Germline V gene lookup returns CDR1 LGHDT and CDR2 YNNKEL (reference sequence). Trimming took off 0 bases at V and 5 bases at J, with 4 bases between the two ends. The CDR3 DNA sequence: TGTGCCAGCAGCCAAGATAGCGAGACCCAGTACTTC. It specifies CASSQDSETQYF.